Following are 13 T cell receptor beta chains from one sample sequenced in a study of blood T cell repertoires in COVID-19. Produced via immunoSEQ multiplex PCR; TCRdb's table is partial and in-frame only. This sample has some 120,000 clones, with around nine tenths found just once. Input material: peripheral blood. The receptors were gathered from a man between 50 and 59 years old with acute or convalescent COVID-19.

This rearrangement joins TRBV10-1 to TRBJ1-1; 10 bases align to TRBD1. Germline CDR1 reads WNHNN; CDR2 reads SYGVQD (reference sequence). The J segment lost 4 bases and the V segment lost 4 bases, leaving 3 bases of the junction unmatched. This CDR3 spans 14 amino acids. CDR3 residues: CASSAGTGVTEAFF. DNA for the CDR3: TGCGCCAGCAGTGCCGGGACAGGGGTCACTGAAGCTTTCTTT.

The V and J genes are TRBV19 and TRBJ1-4, with 7 bases that match TRBD1. CDR3 length: 17 amino acids. The trim removed 3 bases at V and 5 bases at J, leaving 12 bases unmatched. The V gene's germline CDR1 is LNHDA and CDR2 SQIVND (reference sequence). The CDR3 is CASSIDSRTGINEKLFF. CDR3 bases: TGTGCCAGTAGTATCGACTCAAGGACAGGCATCAATGAAAAACTGTTTTTT.

The chain is built from TRBV18 and TRBJ2-5, with D unresolved. Germline V CDR1 and CDR2: KGHSH, LQKENI. This CDR3 region has 13 residues. Trimming cost V 2 bases and J 4 bases, with 8 bases left between them. The CDR3 region is CASSPNSGETQYF. The DNA of the CDR3 is TGTGCCAGCTCACCAAATTCAGGAGAGACCCAGTACTTC.

This chain links TRBV11-3 with TRBJ2-7; 7 nucleotides align to TRBD1. This CDR3 is built from 14 residues. J lost 2 bases, V lost 5 bases, and 6 bases had no gene match. The germline V gene has CDR1 SGHNT and CDR2 YENEEA. The CDR3 protein is CASSPGTAAYEQYF. Here the CDR3 DNA reads TGTGCCAGCAGCCCCGGGACAGCCGCCTACGAGCAGTACTTC. The full variable domain, completed using reference TRBV11-3 and TRBJ2-7, is EAGVVQSPRYKIIEKKQPVAFWCNPISGHNTLYWYLQNLGQGPELLIRYENEEAVDDSQLPKDRFSAERLKGVDSTLKIQPAELGDSAVYLCASSPGTAAYEQYFGPGTRLTVT.

V and J are TRBV7-8 and TRBJ1-2, with D perhaps matching TRBD1 (5 bases). Germline CDR1 and CDR2: SGHVS and FQNEAQ. This CDR3 has 15 residues. Trimming took off 1 base at V and 1 base at J, with 10 bases between the two ends. The CDR3 loop is CASSLETVLNYGYTF. DNA for the CDR3: TGTGCCAGCAGCTTAGAGACAGTACTTAACTATGGCTACACCTTC.

The chain employs TRBV9 and TRBJ1-2; D is unclear. The germline V and J ends were trimmed by 4 bases and 4 bases, with 26 bases remaining between them. From germline, CDR1 is SGDLS and CDR2 YYNGEE. The CDR3 totals 18 residues. This CDR3 is CASSPQGSGRLVGYGYTF. In DNA form, the CDR3 reads TGTGCCAGCAGCCCCCAAGGTTCCGGGAGGTTAGTAGGCTATGGCTACACCTTC.

There are a few counts of this clone. The CDR3 DNA sequence: TGTGCCAGCAGTGACTCGACAGTGGGCGAGCAGTACTTC. This translates into CASSDSTVGEQYF. The chain joins TRBV6-4 to TRBJ2-7; perhaps TRBD1 as D (5 bases). Trimming removed 0 bases from V and 6 bases from J, with 9 bases in between. CDR1 and CDR2 from the germline V gene are MRHNA and SNTAGT. This CDR3 is 13 amino acids long.

The rearrangement links TRBV12-5 to TRBJ2-1, with 7 bases that match TRBD2. V lost 4 bases, J lost 6 bases, and 12 bases stayed unmatched. The CDR3 totals 16 residues. Looked up from germline, CDR1 is LGHNT and CDR2 is FRNRAP. DNA for the CDR3: TGTGCTAGTGGTTCGCGGGCGGGAGTGGGGGTCAATGAGCAGTTCTTC. Its protein is CASGSRAGVGVNEQFF.

This chain links TRBV24-1 with TRBJ2-5; possible D gene TRBD1, 8 bases. In germline, CDR1 is KGHDR, CDR2 SFDVKD. The CDR3 has 15 residues. V lost 3 bases to trimming and J lost 5 bases, with 15 bases between them. The CDR3 sequence is CATSDPTQGGETQYF. The CDR3 coding sequence is TGTGCCACCAGTGATCCCACACAGGGGGGGGAGACCCAGTACTTC.

This clone was seen more than once but under ten times. This chain connects TRBV6-4 to TRBJ2-7, with TRBD2 identical over 9 bases. Per germline, CDR1 MRHNA and CDR2 SNTAGT. The V segment lost 7 bases and the J segment 7 bases; nucleotides outside the gene matches: 11. The CDR3 loop spans 14 amino acids. The DNA for the CDR3 is TGTGCCAGCACCCCAATAGCGGGAGTAGGTGAGCAGTACTTC. It is translated as CASTPIAGVGEQYF.

This sequence joins TRBV7-9 and TRBJ2-5, with 7 positions matching TRBD1. Per the germline V gene, CDR1 is SEHNR and CDR2 is FQNEAQ (reference sequence). The V gene end was trimmed by 2 bases and the J gene end by 9 bases; junction bases not matched to a gene: 12. This CDR3 region has 15 residues. CDR3 loop: CASSLRGTALGAQYF. The DNA of the CDR3 is TGTGCCAGCAGCTTAAGAGGGACAGCCCTGGGGGCCCAGTACTTC.

The chain employs TRBV5-4 and TRBJ2-7; unclear D gene. Trimming removed 1 base at V and 6 bases at J, with 5 bases between. There are 11 residues in the CDR3. CDR1 is SGHNT and CDR2 is YYREEE in the germline V gene (reference sequence). The CDR3 coding sequence is TGTGCCAGCAGCTTGTCCAGCGAGCAGTACTTC. This encodes CASSLSSEQYF.

The J gene is TRBJ1-5, the V gene TRBV6-6; 8 nucleotides line up with TRBD1. Germline lookup yields CDR1 MNHNY and CDR2 SVGAGI (reference sequence). The junction had 6 bases not matched to a gene; V was cut back by 10 bases and J by 1 base. The CDR3 sequence is 14 residues long. CDR3 nucleotide sequence: TGTGCCACCAAGACAGGGGTAAGCAATCAGCCCCAGCATTTT. Residues: CATKTGVSNQPQHF.